The source of this T cell receptor (beta chain) is a study of T-cell reconstitution after alpha-beta-depleted transplantation in children. Findings and caveats of the study: A year post-transplant, T-cell counts and diversity derived mostly from newly produced T cells. By about two months after transplant, alpha-beta T cells reportedly arose from several hundred graft clones that had expanded.

After removal of 3 bases from V and 9 bases from J, the junction contained 5 bases not matched to a gene. There are 14 residues in the CDR3. From germline, CDR1 is DFQATT and CDR2 SNEGSKA (reference sequence). In regard to this clonotype: Its antigen is currently unknown.

This sample's TCRbeta library carried unique molecular identifier barcodes. One entry per CDR3 protein, called by TCRdb with MiXCR from the PCR reads. This sample has 400,000 to 550,000 distinct CDR3 sequences, with more than 9% found just once. The rearrangement uses TRBV20-1 and TRBJ2-1; 13 nucleotides align to TRBD2. The receptor's source is a child aged 2-15 years with inherited bone marrow failure, due to receive a stem cell transplant. The starting material was PBMCs, obtained before TCRalphabeta/CD19-depleted stem cell transplant. CDR3 coding DNA: TGCAGTGCTAGGCAGCGACTAGCGGGAGGTGAGCAGTTCTTC. Amino acids: CSARQRLAGGEQFF.